A selection of T cell receptor beta chains follows, all from one sample in a study of PD-1 blockade in classical Hodgkin lymphoma. Sequenced by immunoSEQ multiplex PCR; TCRdb stores in-frame clones only, minus some. The table shows about 26,000 clones, with approximately 67% occurring only once. Specimen: peripheral blood mononuclear cells (PBMCs), collected before the second cycle of nivolumab. These receptors were collected from a human donor with classical Hodgkin lymphoma. CDR3s include the opening cysteine and the closing phenylalanine or tryptophan. Each record gives: J gene, D gene, V gene, CDR3 length, clone size, CDR3 protein, CDR3 DNA. The D gene is left open where the match is weak. Clone size is given for some rows only: seen once, a few or many times, or a class if the clone is expanded.

TRBJ1-2 | TRBD1 | TRBV6-6 | 14 | . | CASSPSGQGTGYTF | TGTGCCAGCAGTCCTTCCGGACAGGGGACGGGCTACACCTTC
TRBJ2-7 | . | TRBV18 | 12 | few | CASSPGLGEQYF | TGTGCCAGCTCACCGGGACTCGGGGAGCAGTACTTC
TRBJ1-2 | . | TRBV30 | 12 | few | CAWSVSGYGYTF | TGTGCCTGGAGTGTTTCTGGCTATGGCTACACCTTC
TRBJ2-2 | . | TRBV29-1 | 12 | few | CSVGWGTGELFF | TGCAGCGTTGGATGGGGAACCGGGGAGCTGTTTTTT
TRBJ2-4 | . | TRBV7-2 | 13 | once | CASSLWAKNIQYF | TGTGCCAGCAGCTTATGGGCTAAAAACATTCAGTACTTC
TRBJ1-6 | TRBD1 | TRBV28 | 17 | . | CASSLYYGQDYNSPLHF | TGTGCCAGCAGCCTTTACTACGGACAGGACTATAATTCACCCCTCCACTTT
TRBJ2-1 | . | TRBV7-8 | 12 | . | CASSASRNEQFF | TGTGCCAGCAGCGCTAGCAGGAATGAGCAGTTCTTC
TRBJ2-1 | TRBD2 | TRBV29-1 | 14 | few | CSASLAGDLNEQFF | TGCAGCGCCTCACTAGCGGGAGATCTAAATGAGCAGTTCTTC
TRBJ2-5 | TRBD2 | TRBV19 | 15 | . | CASSLPGGPRETQYF | TGTGCCAGTAGCCTCCCGGGGGGTCCTCGGGAGACCCAGTACTTC
TRBJ2-3 | TRBD1 | TRBV11-3 | 16 | . | CASSLDGTGSTDTQYF | TGTGCCAGCAGCTTAGATGGGACAGGGAGCACAGATACGCAGTATTTT
TRBJ2-7 | TRBD1 | TRBV29-1 | 11 | . | CSAGTVYEQYF | TGCAGCGCCGGGACAGTCTACGAGCAGTACTTC
TRBJ2-7 | . | TRBV30 | 11 | . | CAWRSLDEQYF | TGTGCCTGGAGGTCCCTGGACGAGCAGTACTTC
TRBJ2-3 | . | TRBV25-1 | 11 | . | CASSGRDTQYF | TGTGCCAGCAGTGGACGGGATACGCAGTATTTT
TRBJ2-7 | . | TRBV20-1 | 10 | few | CSARGNEQYF | TGCAGTGCTAGGGGGAACGAGCAGTACTTC
TRBJ2-5 | . | TRBV27 | 14 | . | CASSPWDYQETQYF | TGTGCCAGCAGTCCCTGGGACTACCAAGAGACCCAGTACTTC
TRBJ1-2 | . | TRBV11-2 | 13 | . | CASSLDRGAGYTF | TGTGCCAGCAGCTTAGATCGGGGGGCCGGCTACACCTTC
TRBJ1-1 | . | TRBV7-9 | 15 | . | CASSFGAGKGTEAFF | TGTGCCAGCAGCTTTGGGGCGGGAAAGGGAACTGAAGCTTTCTTT
TRBJ2-7 | . | TRBV30 | 16 | once | CAHAGRQGGMGYKQYF | TGTGCCCACGCAGGCCGGCAGGGAGGTATGGGCTACAAGCAGTACTTC
TRBJ1-2 | TRBD1 | TRBV6-5 | 15 | . | CASSQQGGPVYGYTF | TGTGCCAGCAGTCAACAGGGGGGTCCGGTGTATGGCTACACCTTC
TRBJ1-5 | TRBD1 | TRBV4-3 | 15 | . | CASSQEGGGGQPQHF | TGCGCCAGCAGCCAAGAAGGGGGAGGGGGCCAGCCCCAGCATTTT
TRBJ1-1 | . | TRBV6-6 | 13 | . | CASSYKEVSEAFF | TGTGCCAGCAGTTACAAGGAGGTCTCTGAAGCTTTCTTT
TRBJ2-2 | TRBD2 | TRBV16 | 16 | . | CASSPTSAGVTGELFF | TGTGCCAGCAGCCCCACGTCTGCGGGAGTTACCGGGGAGCTGTTTTTT
TRBJ1-3 | TRBD1 | TRBV7-2 | 17 | . | CASSPRQGGIAGNTIYF | TGTGCCAGCAGCCCAAGACAGGGGGGAATCGCTGGAAACACCATATATTTT
TRBJ1-5 | . | TRBV7-9 | 12 | medium-sized | CASSLGTQPQHF | TGTGCCAGCAGCTTAGGGACACAGCCCCAGCATTTT
TRBJ2-7 | . | TRBV11-2 | 16 | . | CASSLGSTGPGYEQYF | TGTGCCAGCAGCTTAGGTTCGACCGGGCCGGGCTACGAGCAGTACTTC
TRBJ2-3 | . | TRBV5-1 | 13 | few | CASSSPGPDTQYF | TGCGCCAGCAGCTCCCCTGGGCCAGATACGCAGTATTTT
TRBJ1-6 | . | TRBV7-8 | 17 | . | CASSSVQGSLLNSPLHF | TGTGCCAGCAGCTCCGTACAGGGATCCCTACTTAATTCACCCCTCCACTTT
TRBJ2-7 | TRBD1 | TRBV6-5 | 14 | . | CASSTGGTAYEQYF | TGTGCCAGCAGTACAGGGGGGACGGCATACGAGCAGTACTTC
TRBJ2-3 | . | TRBV21-1 | 15 | . | CASSKGRGLADTQYF | TGTGCCAGCAGCAAAGGTCGGGGGCTCGCAGATACGCAGTATTTT
TRBJ2-1 | . | TRBV11-3 | 13 | . | CASSPETYNEQFF | TGTGCCAGCAGCCCAGAAACCTACAATGAGCAGTTCTTC
TRBJ2-7 | . | TRBV7-2 | 15 | . | CASSPGTVSSYEQYF | TGTGCCAGCAGCCCCGGGACGGTTAGCTCCTACGAGCAGTACTTC
TRBJ2-7 | TRBD1 | TRBV19 | 15 | . | CASTVTGTGNYEQYF | TGTGCCAGTACCGTAACCGGGACAGGGAACTACGAGCAGTACTTC
TRBJ2-3 | TRBD2 | TRBV27 | 16 | once | CASTNARGEGLDTQYF | TGTGCCAGCACCAACGCTCGGGGGGAGGGTCTAGATACGCAGTATTTT
TRBJ2-5 | . | TRBV11-2 | 15 | . | CASSYGVGSQETQYF | TGTGCCAGCAGCTACGGGGTCGGGTCGCAAGAGACCCAGTACTTC
TRBJ1-2 | . | TRBV29-1 | 13 | once | CSVLPGVGGGYTF | TGCAGCGTTCTACCGGGGGTGGGGGGGGGCTACACCTTC
TRBJ1-5 | TRBD1 | TRBV7-2 | 14 | . | CASSMTGANQPQHF | TGTGCCAGCAGCATGACAGGGGCCAATCAGCCCCAGCATTTT
TRBJ1-1 | . | TRBV5-1 | 14 | few | CASSFLDGNTEAFF | TGCGCCAGCAGCTTCCTGGACGGGAACACTGAAGCTTTCTTT
TRBJ2-7 | . | TRBV27 | 12 | . | CAILVPDFKQYF | TGTGCCATTCTCGTACCGGACTTTAAGCAGTACTTC
TRBJ2-1 | TRBD2 | TRBV6-5 | 16 | . | CASSFAETSIANEQFF | TGTGCCAGCAGTTTCGCGGAGACTAGCATCGCCAATGAGCAGTTCTTC
TRBJ1-2 | . | TRBV10-3 | 12 | . | CAIRGQDYGYTF | TGTGCCATCAGGGGGCAAGACTATGGCTACACCTTC
TRBJ2-2 | . | TRBV2 | 13 | . | CASSASFAGELFF | TGTGCCAGCAGTGCTTCCTTTGCCGGGGAGCTGTTTTTT
TRBJ1-2 | TRBD1 | TRBV5-1 | 14 | . | CASSPGGEGYGYTF | TGCGCCAGCAGCCCAGGGGGCGAGGGCTATGGCTACACCTTC
TRBJ2-7 | . | TRBV4-3 | 16 | . | CASSQDLASRYYEQYF | TGCGCCAGCAGCCAAGATTTGGCCAGCCGATACTACGAGCAGTACTTC
TRBJ1-6 | . | TRBV19 | 13 | . | CASSIVGNSPLHF | TGTGCCAGTAGTATAGTCGGGAATTCACCCCTCCACTTT
TRBJ1-2 | . | TRBV28 | 14 | many | CASSSQDGNYGYTF | TGTGCCAGCAGTTCTCAGGACGGGAACTATGGCTACACCTTC
TRBJ2-1 | . | TRBV19 | 16 | once | CASSRPGESSYNEQFF | TGTGCCAGTAGCCGACCGGGAGAGAGCTCCTACAATGAGCAGTTCTTC
TRBJ2-3 | TRBD2 | TRBV7-9 | 14 | . | CASSLRGDTDTQYF | TGTGCCAGCAGCCTCCGGGGGGATACAGATACGCAGTATTTT
TRBJ2-7 | TRBD2 | TRBV28 | 16 | . | CASSPPPSGRKSEQYF | TGTGCCAGCAGTCCACCACCCAGCGGGAGGAAGAGCGAGCAGTACTTC
TRBJ2-7 | . | TRBV30 | 13 | . | CAWSYDRYYEQYF | TGTGCCTGGAGTTATGACAGGTACTACGAGCAGTACTTC
TRBJ1-5 | TRBD1 | TRBV19 | 16 | . | CASSIEGTAAGQPQHF | TGTGCCAGTAGTATAGAGGGGACAGCGGCTGGTCAGCCCCAGCATTTT